These 17 T cell receptor beta chains originate from one sample sequenced in a study of cytomegalovirus exposure and HLA in healthy donors. 13 Jbeta primers and 60 Vbeta primers were used for the PCR. Clones were read by immunoSEQ multiplex PCR, and TCRdb kept only the in-frame ones, dropping some. The sample has about 190,000 clones; roughly 80% are singletons. Sequences were obtained from PBMCs. These receptors originate from a woman aged 18-29 years in good health and CMV-seronegative.

The chain joins TRBV29-1 to TRBJ2-5; D unresolved. Trimming took 7 bases from V and 2 from J, leaving 5 bases between them. The CDR3 extends over 10 amino acids. Germline loops: CDR1 SQVTM, CDR2 ANQGSEA. CDR3 in amino acids: CSAHQETQYF. The CDR3 DNA follows: TGCAGCGCCCATCAAGAGACCCAGTACTTC.

CDR3 region: CASSLRGDRGDHSPLHF. CDR3 bases: TGTGCCAGCAGCTTACGAGGAGACAGGGGGGACCATTCACCCCTCCACTTT. The genes are TRBV12-1 and TRBJ1-6; TRBD1 is the table's D call and was not checked against the DNA. TRBV12-1 is labeled a pseudogene. CDR3 length: 17 amino acids.

To note about this clone: Other DNA sequences in the same sample also yield this CDR3. The chain couples TRBV27 to TRBJ2-7, with TRBD1 matching 9 bases. In germline, CDR1 is MNHEY, CDR2 SMNVEV (reference sequence). V shed 2 bases, J shed 4 bases, and the junction held 3 bases outside the gene matches. The CDR3 sequence is 14 residues long. The DNA of the CDR3 is TGTGCCAGCAGTTTAGGGACAGGGTATTACGAGCAGTACTTC. This translates into CASSLGTGYYEQYF.

The V call is TRBV4-1, the J call TRBJ1-2; 8 bases map to TRBD1. This CDR3 region has 16 residues. The germline gives CDR1 MGHRA, CDR2 YSYEKL. J was trimmed by 2 bases and V by 4 bases; bases with no gene match: 9. This chain's CDR3 is CASSLQRQGANYGYTF. The CDR3 DNA is TGCGCCAGCAGCCTCCAACGGCAGGGGGCGAACTATGGCTACACCTTC.

Here the CDR3 reads CAISDRQGSYQPQHF. The CDR3 region has the DNA TGTGCCATCAGTGACCGACAGGGGAGTTATCAGCCCCAGCATTTT. This chain links TRBV10-3 with TRBJ1-5; 8 bases agree with TRBD1. Germline V gene lookup returns CDR1 ENHRY and CDR2 SYGVKD. The junction had 6 bases not matched to a gene; V was cut back by 3 bases and J by 5 bases. The CDR3 loop spans 15 amino acids.

CDR3 bases: TGTGCCAGCAGTTTATTCGGACTAGCGGGAGACGGTGAGCAGTTCTTC. Protein product: CASSLFGLAGDGEQFF. The genes are TRBV27 and TRBJ2-1; 13 bases agree with TRBD2. Trimming took 1 base from V and 9 from J; bases not matched to a gene: 6. The V gene's germline CDR1 is MNHEY and CDR2 SMNVEV (reference sequence). The CDR3 sequence is 16 residues long.

The J gene is TRBJ2-3, the V gene TRBV15, with 10 bases aligning to TRBD2. In germline, CDR1 is LNHNV, CDR2 YYDKDF (reference sequence). The CDR3 loop spans 15 amino acids. The J segment lost 0 bases and the V segment lost 5 bases, leaving 2 bases of the junction unmatched. CDR3 residues: CATSPGLASTDTQYF. CDR3 DNA: TGTGCCACCAGCCCGGGACTAGCGAGCACAGATACGCAGTATTTT.

This clone was counted a single time. The CDR3 nucleotides are TGTGCCAGTAGTCCAAAAGCGGGAGGGAGCTACGAGCAGTACGTC. Translated: CASSPKAGGSYEQYV. The chain uses TRBV19 and TRBJ2-7; 10 nucleotides line up with TRBD2. The CDR3 contains 15 residues. Trimming removed 5 bases from V and 3 bases from J; junction bases left unmatched: 7. Germline V gene lookup returns CDR1 LNHDA and CDR2 SQIVND (reference sequence).

This clone was found a few times. The gene calls are TRBV2 and TRBJ2-7; 7 nucleotides align to TRBD1. V gave up 6 bases and J gave up 3 bases; unmatched junction bases: 5. The CDR3 is 13 residues long. Looked up from germline, CDR1 is SNHLY and CDR2 is FYNNEI. CDR3 sequence: CASRGQTNYEQYF. The CDR3 region has the DNA TGTGCCAGCAGGGGACAGACCAACTACGAGCAGTACTTC.

The rearrangement uses TRBV5-6 and TRBJ1-6; 7 bases are shared with TRBD1. Germline CDR1 and CDR2: SGHDT and YYEEEE. The length of the CDR3 is 15 residues. V gave up 0 bases and J gave up 10 bases; unmatched junction bases: 7. In nucleotides, the CDR3 is TGTGCCAGCAGCTTGGCGGGGACAGCCGGGTCACCCCTCCACTTT. It specifies CASSLAGTAGSPLHF.

This rearrangement joins TRBV10-1 to TRBJ2-7; maybe TRBD2 (5 bases). Trimming cost V 7 bases and J 3 bases, with 22 bases left between them. The CDR3 is made up of 16 amino acids. Germline lookup yields CDR1 WNHNN and CDR2 SYGVQD (reference sequence). CDR3 nucleotide sequence: TGCGCCAGCAAATCAAATATAGGGCGGGTACGCTACGAGCAGTACTTC. It translates to CASKSNIGRVRYEQYF.

The chain is built from TRBV5-1 and TRBJ1-6; D is undetermined. The CDR3 covers 16 residues. CDR1 is SGHRS, CDR2 YFSETQ, per germline. Between the trimmed V and J ends, which lost 0 bases and 0 bases, there was a span of 7 bases. The CDR3 nucleotides are TGCGCCAGCAGCTTGGGTGTGAGCTCCTATAATTCACCCCTCCACTTT. Translating gives CASSLGVSSYNSPLHF.

The chain employs TRBV7-8 and TRBJ2-1; TRBD2 aligns across 9 bases. This CDR3 is built from 17 residues. Per the germline V gene, CDR1 is SGHVS and CDR2 is FQNEAQ. V shed 5 bases, J shed 2 bases, and the junction held 10 bases outside the gene matches. The CDR3 region is CASSLEVAGAPYNEQFF. CDR3 DNA sequence: TGTGCCAGCAGCCTGGAGGTAGCGGGGGCCCCCTACAATGAGCAGTTCTTC.

The chain has TRBV11-2 and TRBJ2-2, with TRBD2 as a possible D gene (7 bases). V lost 2 bases and J 8 bases, leaving 18 bases between the germline ends. The germline CDR1 and CDR2 sequences are SGHAT and FQNNGV. This CDR3 is 16 amino acids long. The CDR3 region has the DNA TGTGCCAGCAGCTTAACGGGAGGAGGGGGAAGTGGGGAGCTGTTTTTT. Amino acid sequence: CASSLTGGGGSGELFF. Using reference TRBV11-2 and TRBJ2-2 for the parts outside the CDR3, the full variable domain is EAGVAQSPRYKIIEKRQSVAFWCNPISGHATLYWYQQILGQGPKLLIQFQNNGVVDDSQLPKDRFSAERLKGVDSTLKIQPAKLEDSAVYLCASSLTGGGGSGELFFGEGSRLTVL.

The V gene is TRBV11-2, the J gene TRBJ2-5; D not resolved. Trimming left V 3 bases short and J 5 bases short, with 7 bases between. The CDR3 consists of 12 residues. Germline V lookup: CDR1 SGHAT, CDR2 FQNNGV. Here the CDR3 DNA reads TGTGCCAGCAGCTTTAGCTATGAGACCCAGTACTTC. Translating it yields CASSFSYETQYF.

The CDR3 loop is CASGLVANNEQFF. The DNA for the CDR3 is TGTGCCAGCGGACTAGTCGCTAACAATGAGCAGTTCTTC. V usage is TRBV13 and J usage is TRBJ2-1; TRBD2 aligns across 7 bases. Germline V lookup: CDR1 PRHDT, CDR2 FYEKMQ (reference sequence). V lost 8 bases to trimming and J lost 5 bases; unmatched junction nucleotides: 6. CDR3 length equals 13 residues. The complete variable domain, with remaining parts taken from reference TRBV13 and TRBJ2-1, reads AAGVIQSPRHLIKEKRETATLKCYPIPRHDTVYWYQQGPGQDPQFLISFYEKMQSDKGSIPDRFSAQQFSDYHSELNMSSLELGDSALYFCASGLVANNEQFFGPGTRLTVL.

The rearrangement joins TRBV18 to TRBJ1-1; the match to TRBD1 covers 10 bases. This CDR3 region has 17 residues. Germline V CDR1 and CDR2: KGHSH, LQKENI. Trimming cost V 3 bases and J 1 base; bases outside gene matches: 8. Here the CDR3 DNA reads TGTGCCAGCTCACCCGTCCCGGGACAGGGGCCGAACACTGAAGCTTTCTTT. It yields the protein CASSPVPGQGPNTEAFF. Filled out from reference TRBV18 and TRBJ1-1, the complete variable domain reads NAGVMQNPRHLVRRRGQEARLRCSPMKGHSHVYWYRQLPEEGLKFMVYLQKENIIDESGMPKERFSAEFPKEGPSILRIQQVVRGDSAAYFCASSPVPGQGPNTEAFFGQGTRLTVV.